The 15 T cell receptor beta chains below were found in one sample sequenced in a study of T cell responses to AZD1222 COVID-19 vaccine. Sequenced by immunoSEQ multiplex PCR; TCRdb stores in-frame clones only, minus some. The table lists tens of thousands of clones, roughly 90% of them singletons. Source: peripheral blood, taken on day 0 of AZD1222 vaccination. Receptor source: an adult in good health.

The gene calls are TRBV5-1 and TRBJ1-1; D is possibly TRBD1 (6 bases). Trimming stripped 0 bases from V and 0 bases from J, with 21 bases between. Germline CDR1 and CDR2: SGHRS and YFSETQ. The CDR3 contains 19 residues. The CDR3 reads CASSLDPATGYKMNTEAFF. CDR3 sequence (DNA): TGCGCCAGCAGCTTGGATCCCGCCACAGGGTATAAAATGAACACTGAAGCTTTCTTT.

The chain carries TRBV10-3 and TRBJ1-2; D might be TRBD1 (5 bases). Per germline, CDR1 ENHRY and CDR2 SYGVKD. This CDR3 comprises 14 residues. V lost 10 bases and J lost 1, with 16 bases in between. The CDR3 bases are TGTGCCACCCACCATGCGGGGGGTAACTATGGCTACACCTTC. Amino acid sequence: CATHHAGGNYGYTF.

The chain is built from TRBV18 and TRBJ2-2; no reliable D call. Germline-derived CDR1 and CDR2 are KGHSH and LQKENI. V was trimmed by 3 bases and J by 7 bases, leaving 6 bases between them. The CDR3 sequence is 12 residues long. This CDR3 reads CASSPGGGELFF. The DNA of the CDR3 is TGTGCCAGCTCACCCGGCGGCGGGGAGCTGTTTTTT. Full variable domain (missing parts from reference TRBV18 and TRBJ2-2): NAGVMQNPRHLVRRRGQEARLRCSPMKGHSHVYWYRQLPEEGLKFMVYLQKENIIDESGMPKERFSAEFPKEGPSILRIQQVVRGDSAAYFCASSPGGGELFFGEGSRLTVL.

The chain uses TRBV12-3 or TRBV12-4 and TRBJ1-4; D not certain. This CDR3 region has 13 residues. Deletions cut 6 bases from V and 4 bases from J, with 9 bases between. CDR3 amino acids: CASSPPGNEKLFF. The CDR3 nucleotides read TGTGCCAGCAGCCCCCCCGGTAATGAAAAACTGTTTTTT.

The chain has TRBV5-1 and TRBJ1-2; no firm D call. Germline V CDR1 and CDR2: SGHRS, YFSETQ. V gave up 0 bases and J gave up 8 bases, with 11 bases separating them. CDR3 size: 13 residues. The CDR3 is CASSLGQAWGYTF. Here the CDR3 DNA reads TGCGCCAGCAGCTTGGGGCAGGCGTGGGGCTACACCTTC. The full variable domain, with the rest looked up from reference TRBV5-1 and TRBJ1-2, is KAGVTQTPRYLIKTRGQQVTLSCSPISGHRSVSWYQQTPGQGLQFLFEYFSETQRNKGNFPGRFSGRQFSNSRSEMNVSTLELGDSALYLCASSLGQAWGYTFGSGTRLTVV.

The chain recombines TRBV11-3 with TRBJ1-3; possible D gene TRBD1, 6 bases. V lost 6 bases, J lost 4 bases, and 19 bases lay in between. This CDR3 is built from 16 residues. From germline, CDR1 is SGHNT and CDR2 YENEEA. CDR3 in amino acids: CASSSAGATSGNTIYF. CDR3 nucleotide sequence: TGTGCCAGCAGTTCAGCAGGGGCCACCTCCGGAAACACCATATATTTT.

The chain couples TRBV7-6 to TRBJ1-1, with D possibly matching TRBD1 (5 bases). The germline V gene has CDR1 SGHVS and CDR2 FNYEAQ. The CDR3 covers 16 residues. The ends were cut back, 1 base at V and 0 bases at J, with 12 bases in the middle. The CDR3 sequence: CASSLELAGLNTEAFF. CDR3 coding DNA: TGTGCCAGCAGCTTAGAGTTGGCGGGGCTGAACACTGAAGCTTTCTTT.

This chain joins TRBV6-5 and TRBJ1-1; a possible D gene is TRBD1 (5 bases). The germline V gene encodes CDR1 MNHEY and CDR2 SVGAGI. V lost 2 bases and J 3 bases, leaving 7 bases between the germline ends. The CDR3 totals 13 residues. The CDR3 nucleotides read TGTGCCAGCAGTTACGAAGGGGACACTGAAGCTTTCTTT. Amino acid sequence: CASSYEGDTEAFF.

About this clone: The same CDR3 also results from other DNA sequences found in this sample. The V gene is TRBV7-9, the J gene TRBJ1-5; no clear D gene. The germline V gene encodes CDR1 SEHNR and CDR2 FQNEAQ (reference sequence). V was pared by 5 bases and J by 4 bases, with 9 bases between. This CDR3 spans 13 amino acids. CDR3 nucleotides: TGTGCCAGCAGCCGTGGAGGGAATCAGCCCCAGCATTTT. Translation: CASSRGGNQPQHF.

The chain has TRBV9 and TRBJ2-7; D perhaps matches TRBD2 (5 bases). The germline V gene has CDR1 SGDLS and CDR2 YYNGEE. This CDR3 has 14 amino acids. V lost 0 bases, J lost 2 bases, and 9 bases lay in between. CDR3 residues: CASSVDQRTYEQYF. CDR3 sequence (DNA): TGTGCCAGCAGCGTAGACCAGCGGACCTACGAGCAGTACTTC.

For the CDR3, the DNA is TGTGCCAGCAGTGGGGCTAGCGGGGGGGATCCGTCAATTTTTGGGACCGGGGAGCTGTTTTTT. Protein sequence: CASSGASGGDPSIFGTGELFF. The chain joins TRBV2 to TRBJ2-2; 12 bases line up with TRBD2. The ends lost 4 bases at V and 5 bases at J; junction bases unmatched: 20. The germline gives CDR1 SNHLY, CDR2 FYNNEI. The CDR3 covers 21 residues.

The chain links TRBV5-4 to TRBJ2-5; 9 bases agree with TRBD2. Germline V gives CDR1 SGHNT, CDR2 YYREEE (reference sequence). The CDR3 runs 14 residues. Trimming cost V 6 bases and J 5 bases; bases outside gene matches: 8. The CDR3 nucleotides read TGTGCCAGCACCTCTGGCGGGAGGGACGAGACCCAGTACTTC. Protein sequence: CASTSGGRDETQYF.

The rearrangement uses TRBV7-9 and TRBJ2-3, with 8 bases that match TRBD2. With 1 base clipped from V and 0 bases from J, the junction kept 3 bases outside the gene matches. This CDR3 has 16 residues. From germline, CDR1 is SEHNR and CDR2 FQNEAQ (reference sequence). The CDR3 reads CASSLGAGGSTDTQYF. The CDR3 DNA reads TGTGCCAGCAGCTTAGGGGCGGGGGGTAGCACAGATACGCAGTATTTT.

This rearrangement joins TRBV6-1 to TRBJ1-2, with 11 bases fitting TRBD1. The CDR3 has 18 amino acids. V shed 0 bases, J shed 4 bases, and the junction held 10 bases outside the gene matches. Germline V lookup: CDR1 MNHNS, CDR2 SASEGT. CDR3 DNA: TGTGCCAGCAGTGAAGCGCTTTCCGGGACAGGGGGAGGCTATGGCTACACCTTC. It codes for CASSEALSGTGGGYGYTF.

The chain recombines TRBV7-8 with TRBJ2-1; 9 bases align to TRBD2. With V trimmed by 1 base and J by 9 bases, 7 bases remained unmatched. The V gene's germline CDR1 is SGHVS and CDR2 FQNEAQ. The CDR3 sequence is 15 residues long. The CDR3 spells CASSLVTREGGEQFF. The CDR3, as DNA: TGTGCCAGCAGCTTAGTGACGCGGGAGGGGGGTGAGCAGTTCTTC.